This T cell receptor beta chain stems from a study of early T cells in non-severe SARS-CoV-2 infection. Across the study: Sequencing input comprised bulk RNA from unsorted whole blood; chain pairing was not available.

Overall study results and limits: The matching step, a VDJdb search, favored anti-spike CD8 responses and missed private and CD4 specificities.

Per the germline V gene, CDR1 is MNHEY and CDR2 is SMNVEV (reference sequence). V shed 5 bases and J 1 base; nucleotides not matched to a gene: 4. This CDR3 region has 16 residues. A remark on this clonotype: The antigen is unknown.

Unique molecular identifiers tagged individual cDNA molecules. TCRdb independently ran MiXCR on the 5' RACE reads; one entry per CDR3 protein. The table shows fewer than 85,000 distinct CDR3 sequences, with about 12% occurring only once. The specimen sequenced was whole blood. This chain uses TRBV27 with TRBJ2-6, with 8 bases fitting TRBD1. This TCR derives from an adult who was a healthcare worker with PCR-confirmed SARS-CoV-2 infection or an uninfected control (not recorded which). The DNA for the CDR3 is TGTGCCAGCAGTCCCCAGGGGGCGTCTGGGGCCAACGTCCTGACTTTC. Its translation is CASSPQGASGANVLTF.